A selection of T cell receptor beta chains follows, all from one sample in a study of T cell responses to AZD1222 COVID-19 vaccine. TCRdb's copy holds only in-frame clones and misses some; the assay was immunoSEQ multiplex PCR. The sample has roughly 140,000 clones, approximately 90% seen once. This specimen consisted of peripheral blood, obtained on day 0 of AZD1222 vaccination. These receptor sequences come from an adult in good health. Each CDR3 is given with its conserved first and last residue. The D gene is left open where the match is weak. Not all rows give a size; the values are once, few, many and, for expanded clones, a class.

D | J | V | size | DNA | CDR3
. | TRBJ2-1 | TRBV24-1 | . | TGTGCCACCAGTGGTCGGGAGTCTGGGGGTTGGGAGCAGTTCTTC | CATSGRESGGWEQFF
. | TRBJ1-1 | TRBV7-8 | . | TGTGCCAGCAGCACAGGACGGACGAACACTGAAGCTTTCTTT | CASSTGRTNTEAFF
. | TRBJ1-1 | TRBV3-1/TRBV3-2 | . | TGTGCCAGCAGCCCCCTCTATGGAGGGGGGTCCACTGAAGCTTTCTTT | CASSPLYGGGSTEAFF
TRBD2 | TRBJ2-1 | TRBV28 | . | TGTGCCAGCAGTTTAGGTGGCGGGGGGAGCTCCTACAATGAGCAGTTCTTC | CASSLGGGGSSYNEQFF
TRBD2 | TRBJ2-1 | TRBV6-4 | . | TGTGCCAGCAGTGAGGGGACTAGCGATGAGCAGTTCTTC | CASSEGTSDEQFF
. | TRBJ2-1 | TRBV29-1 | . | TGCAGCGTTCGCGGTCAGCGCGGCAATGAGCAGTTCTTC | CSVRGQRGNEQFF
. | TRBJ1-3 | TRBV5-1 | . | TGCGCCAGCAGCTTGGCCGGAGGGGAAGGATCAGGAAACACCATATATTTT | CASSLAGGEGSGNTIYF
. | TRBJ2-2 | TRBV11-3 | . | TGTGCCAGCAGCTTAGGAGGGGTAAACACCGGGGAGCTGTTTTTT | CASSLGGVNTGELFF
. | TRBJ2-7 | TRBV6-5 | . | TGTGCCAGCAGTCCCCAGTCTGGCCCCTACGAGCAGTACTTC | CASSPQSGPYEQYF
. | TRBJ2-5 | TRBV21-1 | . | TGTGCCAGCTCCGGGACAGGGGGACGCGAGACCCAGTACTTC | CASSGTGGRETQYF
TRBD2 | TRBJ2-3 | TRBV27 | once | TGTGCCAGCAGTTCCGCCAGACTAGCGGGAGGTCCAGATACGCAGTATTTT | CASSSARLAGGPDTQYF
. | TRBJ1-1 | TRBV27 | . | TGTGCCAGCAGCCGCTCGAGGACAGTCACCGGTTTCGGCACTGAAGCTTTCTTT | CASSRSRTVTGFGTEAFF
TRBD1 | TRBJ1-2 | TRBV5-6 | . | TGTGCCAGCAGCTTGGACCCAGGGGGCTATGGCTACACCTTC | CASSLDPGGYGYTF
. | TRBJ1-5 | TRBV28 | . | TGTGCCAGCAGCCCCGGGGGGGCTTACAATCAGCCCCAGCATTTT | CASSPGGAYNQPQHF
TRBD1 | TRBJ1-1 | TRBV12-5 | . | TGTGCTAGTGGTTTGGAACCGGGACAGTTGAACACTGAAGCTTTCTTT | CASGLEPGQLNTEAFF
. | TRBJ2-5 | TRBV20-1 | few | TGCAGTGCTAGTCCCGGGACAACCAAAGAGACCCAGTACTTC | CSASPGTTKETQYF
. | TRBJ1-6 | TRBV10-3 | . | TGTGCCATCAGTGATATTACACAGGGTCTGAATTCACCCCTCCACTTT | CAISDITQGLNSPLHF
. | TRBJ2-2 | TRBV4-1 | . | TGCGCCAGCAGTAGACTGGGCGGGGAGCTGTTTTTT | CASSRLGGELFF
. | TRBJ1-2 | TRBV2 | once | TGTGCCAGCAGTGAACTACCCCAGGTGGGGGTCTATGGCTACACCTTC | CASSELPQVGVYGYTF
TRBD2 | TRBJ2-3 | TRBV4-2 | . | TGTGCCAGCAGCCAAGAGCCTGTCGGAGCGGGGGGGCGGGCAGATACGCAGTATTTT | CASSQEPVGAGGRADTQYF
TRBD2 | TRBJ2-1 | TRBV23-1 | . | TGCGCCAGCAGCCAGACCCCGTGGGGGGGGTTCTCCTACAATGAGCAGTTCTTC | CASSQTPWGGFSYNEQFF
. | TRBJ2-1 | TRBV4-2 | . | TGTGCCAGCAGCCCACGGACAGAGCGCGAGGGTGAGCAGTTCTTC | CASSPRTEREGEQFF
TRBD2 | TRBJ2-1 | TRBV4-1 | . | TGCGCCAGCAGCCAACCTACTCGTGGGAGGGAGGGCTCCTACAATGAGCAGTTCTTC | CASSQPTRGREGSYNEQFF
. | TRBJ1-1 | TRBV5-1 | . | TGCGCCAGCAGCTTGGGGATTGAAGCTTTCTTT | CASSLGIEAFF
TRBD1 | TRBJ1-6 | TRBV7-9 | . | TGTGCCAGCAGCTTAGTCCGGGACAGCTATAATTCACCCCTCCACTTT | CASSLVRDSYNSPLHF
TRBD2 | TRBJ2-1 | TRBV15 | . | TGTGCCACCAGCAGGGGCACTAGCGGGAAGTACAATGAGCAGTTCTTC | CATSRGTSGKYNEQFF
. | TRBJ1-3 | TRBV18 | . | TGTGCCAGCTCCCCGGGGACGGGGCCTGGAAACACCATATATTTT | CASSPGTGPGNTIYF
. | TRBJ2-2 | TRBV3-1/TRBV3-2 | . | TGTGCCAGCAGCGGAGAACTCACCGGGGAGCTGTTTTTT | CASSGELTGELFF
TRBD1 | TRBJ1-2 | TRBV6-1 | few | TGTGCCAGCAGTGAGCTTCCGGGACAGGCCACTACGAACACCTTC | CASSELPGQATTNTF
. | TRBJ1-2 | TRBV6-5 | . | TGTGCCAGCAGTTACTCAGGGGGTAGCTATGGCTACACCTTC | CASSYSGGSYGYTF
. | TRBJ1-1 | TRBV5-1 | once | TGCGCCAGCAGCTTGGAGAATGTTGGGGGAACTGAAGCTTTCTTT | CASSLENVGGTEAFF
TRBD1 | TRBJ1-5 | TRBV7-9 | . | TGTGCCAGCAGCTTAGGGACAGGGATCAATCAGCCCCAGCATTTT | CASSLGTGINQPQHF
TRBD1 | TRBJ2-1 | TRBV5-5 | . | TGTGCCAGCACCCAACCCCGAGACAGGGGGTTTTACAATGAGCAGTTCTTC | CASTQPRDRGFYNEQFF
. | TRBJ1-2 | TRBV11-1 | . | TGTGCCAGCAGCTATAGTTCGGATTTTTCAACTTATGGCTACACCTTC | CASSYSSDFSTYGYTF
TRBD1 | TRBJ1-2 | TRBV7-9 | . | TGTGCCAGCAGCTACCAGGGGGCACGTATCTATGGCTACACCTTC | CASSYQGARIYGYTF
TRBD2 | TRBJ2-5 | TRBV5-8 | . | TGTGCCAGCAGGTCGGGACTAGCTTTGGGGTACCAAGAGACCCAGTACTTC | CASRSGLALGYQETQYF
. | TRBJ2-7 | TRBV29-1 | . | TGCAGCGTCCGCAGGGGAATTTCTTACGAGCAGTACTTC | CSVRRGISYEQYF
. | TRBJ2-2 | TRBV5-1 | . | TGCGCCAGCAGCTTGGTGACAGGACGAGACACCGGGGAGCTGTTTTTT | CASSLVTGRDTGELFF
. | TRBJ1-1 | TRBV7-9 | . | TGTGCCAGCAGCTTAGTGGGGCGGGAAGCTTTCTTT | CASSLVGREAFF
TRBD1 | TRBJ1-2 | TRBV7-9 | . | TGTGCCAGCAGCCTCTGGACAGGGACTCGAACTGGCTACACCTTC | CASSLWTGTRTGYTF
. | TRBJ1-4 | TRBV24-1 | . | TGTGCCACCAGTGACCTTCGTAGTAAGGGCAAGGAAAAACTGTTTTTT | CATSDLRSKGKEKLFF
. | TRBJ2-2 | TRBV10-3 | . | TGTGCCATCAGTGACGACACCGGGGAGCTGTTTTTT | CAISDDTGELFF
. | TRBJ1-4 | TRBV2 | . | TGTGCCAGCAGTGATGTGACAGTTAATGAAAAACTGTTTTTT | CASSDVTVNEKLFF
. | TRBJ1-2 | TRBV6-5 | . | TGTGCCAGCAGTCCCCGGGGGGGCCAGGGCTATGGCTACACCTTC | CASSPRGGQGYGYTF
. | TRBJ2-6 | TRBV27 | . | TGTGCCAGCAGTTTCACTGGGGCCAACGTCCTGACTTTC | CASSFTGANVLTF
. | TRBJ2-1 | TRBV6-5 | . | TGTGCCAGCAGTAGGGGGGGACTCTACAATGAGCAGTTCTTC | CASSRGGLYNEQFF
TRBD2 | TRBJ2-1 | TRBV2 | . | TGTGCCAGCAACGAAGCGGGAGGGGACAATGAGCAGTTCTTC | CASNEAGGDNEQFF
. | TRBJ1-5 | TRBV15 | . | TGTGCCACCAGCAGAGATTATAGCAATCAGCCCCAGCATTTT | CATSRDYSNQPQHF
TRBD1 | TRBJ2-1 | TRBV27 | few | TGTGCCAGCAGATTCGGGACAGGTTACAATGAGCAGTTCTTC | CASRFGTGYNEQFF
. | TRBJ2-2 | TRBV4-1 | . | TGCGCCAGCAGCCAAGATCCCCGGGTCGGGACCGGGGAGCTGTTTTTT | CASSQDPRVGTGELFF
. | TRBJ1-1 | TRBV4-1 | . | TGCGCCAGCAGCCAAGTAGGACGGACGAACACTGAAGCTTTCTTT | CASSQVGRTNTEAFF
. | TRBJ2-1 | TRBV19 | once | TGTGCCAGTAGTATAGGATCCCTCGCGGGTGAGCAGTTCTTC | CASSIGSLAGEQFF